Listed below are T cell receptor beta chains from one sample, sequenced in a study of cytomegalovirus exposure and HLA in healthy donors. Some clones are missing from TCRdb's copy, which holds only in-frame ones; the method was immunoSEQ multiplex PCR. The sample lists 150,000 or so clones; nearly 80% were seen once. The sequencing sample was made of PBMCs. These receptors came from a woman between 35 and 50 years old in good health and CMV-seronegative. Each CDR3 is given with its conserved first and last residue. Fields, in order: J gene, clone size, D gene, V gene, CDR3 DNA, CDR3 protein. D genes are given only for firm matches. Clone size appears in some rows only: once, few, many, or a class for an expanded clone.

TRBJ2-1 - - TRBV27 TGTGCCAGCAGACCACTACTAGGTCGGGAGCAGTTCTTC CASRPLLGREQFF
TRBJ1-4 - - TRBV21-1 TGTGCCAGCAGCAAAAGAACGGAACAGAGTAATGAAAAACTGTTTTTT CASSKRTEQSNEKLFF
TRBJ2-7 - - TRBV9 TGTGCCAGCAGCGACAGTGTAACCTACGAGCAGTACTTC CASSDSVTYEQYF
TRBJ2-3 - TRBD2 TRBV5-1 TGCGCCAGCAGCCTTCGGGTAGCGGGAGGAGATACGCAGTATTTT CASSLRVAGGDTQYF
TRBJ2-1 - TRBD2 TRBV18 TGTGCCAGCTCACCACAGCGGAGACGTAGCGGGGATGAGCAGTTCTTC CASSPQRRRSGDEQFF
TRBJ2-6 - - TRBV7-8 TGTGCCAGCAGTTCTGGGGCCAACGGCCTGACTTTC CASSSGANGLTF
TRBJ2-1 - TRBD2 TRBV9 TGTGCCAGCAGCGTCGCCAGCGGGAGATCCTACAATGAGCAGTTCTTC CASSVASGRSYNEQFF
TRBJ2-7 - TRBD2 TRBV5-4 TGTGCCAGCAGCCTACTAGCGGGACCCCGCGAGCAGTACTTC CASSLLAGPREQYF
TRBJ2-5 - TRBD1 TRBV9 TGTGCCAGCAGCGTATCCGGACAGGGTTGGGAGACCCAGTACTTC CASSVSGQGWETQYF
TRBJ1-1 few - TRBV6-5 TGTGCCAGCAGTGAGGGTCCGGGGAACACTGAAGCTTTCTTT CASSEGPGNTEAFF
TRBJ2-3 - - TRBV18 TGTGCCAGCTCACCACTGGGGCAGGCGAGCACAGATACGCAGTATTTT CASSPLGQASTDTQYF
TRBJ2-2 - TRBD1 TRBV7-6 TGTGCCAGCAGCTCCGGGACAGGGAACACCGGGGAGCTGTTTTTT CASSSGTGNTGELFF
TRBJ2-7 - - TRBV15 TGTGCCACCAGCAGAGATCCGGGACTTAGTAGGGACGAGCAGTACTTC CATSRDPGLSRDEQYF
TRBJ2-3 few TRBD2 TRBV2 TGTGCCAGCAGTAGGACTAGGTGGGCAGATACGCAGTATTTT CASSRTRWADTQYF
TRBJ2-7 - - TRBV9 TGTGCCAGCAGCCCGTCCGGGAGAACATACGAGCAGTACTTC CASSPSGRTYEQYF
TRBJ2-7 - - TRBV28 TGTGCCAGCAGCACACTGCGGGTCCCGCCCCACGAGCAGTACTTC CASSTLRVPPHEQYF
TRBJ2-3 - - TRBV7-2 TGTGCCAGCAGCTTAGAGTCAGGCACAGATACGCAGTATTTT CASSLESGTDTQYF
TRBJ2-7 - TRBD1 TRBV7-3 TGTGCCAGCAGCTCGTCAAGCCTGAGGACAGGGGTTGAATACGAGCAGTACTTC CASSSSSLRTGVEYEQYF
TRBJ2-7 - - TRBV29-1 TGCAGCGTTGAACTGGAGGGGCCCTACGAGCAGTACTTC CSVELEGPYEQYF
TRBJ2-7 - - TRBV7-6 TGTGCCAGCAGCTCCCGACTAGATGTAGGGTTTTACGAGCAGTACTTC CASSSRLDVGFYEQYF
TRBJ2-1 - TRBD1 TRBV6-4 TGTGCCAGCAGTGCAGGGGGCAGGGAGCAGTTCTTC CASSAGGREQFF
TRBJ1-5 few - TRBV7-2 TGTGCCAGCAGCTTAGAGCGGCAAGGCAATCAGCCCCAGCATTTT CASSLERQGNQPQHF
TRBJ2-7 - TRBD1 TRBV6-5 TGTGCCAGCAGACCACAGGGGGCATGGGAGCAGTACTTC CASRPQGAWEQYF
TRBJ2-7 - TRBD1 TRBV30 TGTGCCTGGAGTAGGACAGGACCCTACGAGCAGTACTTC CAWSRTGPYEQYF
TRBJ2-4 - - TRBV7-8 TGTGCCAGCAGCTTAGTACTTGGCGGGATGAACATTCAGTACTTC CASSLVLGGMNIQYF
TRBJ2-3 - - TRBV5-6 TGTGCCAGCAGCCGCGGGACCTACACAGATACGCAGTATTTT CASSRGTYTDTQYF
TRBJ2-1 few TRBD2 TRBV15 TGTGCCACCAGCTCCGGACTAGCGGGAATCTACAATGAGCAGTTCTTC CATSSGLAGIYNEQFF
TRBJ2-6 - - TRBV7-8 TGTGCCAGCAGCATCCCCCGGGCTCTGGGTGGGGCCAACGGCCTGACTTTC CASSIPRALGGANGLTF
TRBJ1-1 - - TRBV5-5 TGTGCCAGCAGCTTTTCGGCGGGGGCGGCGAACACTGAAGCTTTCTTT CASSFSAGAANTEAFF
TRBJ2-7 - - TRBV6-5 TGTGCCTGCGGGGTACGGGGGGCGCGAGAGCAGTACTTC CACGVRGAREQYF
TRBJ2-1 - - TRBV6-5 TGTGCCAGCACCTGGAGCGGGCACAATGAGCAGTTCTTC CASTWSGHNEQFF
TRBJ2-7 - - TRBV27 TGTGCCAGCAGTCCGGGCTACGAGCAGTACTTC CASSPGYEQYF
TRBJ2-3 - TRBD2 TRBV10-1 TGCGGGGGACTAGGGGGGGATACGCAGTATTTT CGGLGGDTQYF
TRBJ2-5 - - TRBV9 TGTGCCAGCAGCGCGGGACTCCAAGAGACCCAGTACTTC CASSAGLQETQYF
TRBJ2-7 - - TRBV6-5 TGTGCCAGCAGTACTAGGACCTACGAGCAGTACTTC CASSTRTYEQYF
TRBJ2-3 few - TRBV9 TGTGCCAGCAGCGATACAGGCATAACCACAGATACGCAGTATTTT CASSDTGITTDTQYF